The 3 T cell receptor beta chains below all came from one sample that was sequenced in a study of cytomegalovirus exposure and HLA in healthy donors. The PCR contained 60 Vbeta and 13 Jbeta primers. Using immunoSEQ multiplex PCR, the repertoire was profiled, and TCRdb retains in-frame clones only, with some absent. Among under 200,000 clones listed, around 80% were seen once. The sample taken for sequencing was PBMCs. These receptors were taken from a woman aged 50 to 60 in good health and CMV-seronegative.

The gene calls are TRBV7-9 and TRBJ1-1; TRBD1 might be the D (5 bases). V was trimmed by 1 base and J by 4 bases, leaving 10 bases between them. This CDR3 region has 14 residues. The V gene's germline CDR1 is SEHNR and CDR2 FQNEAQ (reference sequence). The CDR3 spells CASSLVGVPTEAFF. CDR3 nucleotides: TGTGCCAGCAGCTTAGTAGGGGTTCCCACTGAAGCTTTCTTT.

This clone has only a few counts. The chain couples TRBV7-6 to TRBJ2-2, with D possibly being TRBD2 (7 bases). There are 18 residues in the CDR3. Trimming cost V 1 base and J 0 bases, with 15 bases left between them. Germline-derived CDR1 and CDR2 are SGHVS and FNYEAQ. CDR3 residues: CASSLEGGTRTNTGELFF. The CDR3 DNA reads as TGTGCCAGCAGCTTAGAGGGGGGGACACGGACGAACACCGGGGAGCTGTTTTTT.

CDR3 in amino acids: CASNADLQGAQRYGYTF. The CDR3 nucleotides read TGTGCCAGCAACGCCGACCTACAGGGGGCCCAACGATATGGCTACACCTTC. This chain connects TRBV28 to TRBJ1-2; 9 bases are shared with TRBD1. With V trimmed by 7 bases and J by 5 bases, 17 bases remained unmatched. The CDR3 sequence is 17 residues long. Germline lookup yields CDR1 MDHEN and CDR2 SYDVKM.